The 16 T cell receptor beta chains reported below all come from one sample, sequenced in a study of cytomegalovirus exposure and HLA in healthy donors. The study ran its PCR with 60 Vbeta and 13 Jbeta primers. Sequencing used immunoSEQ multiplex PCR; TCRdb keeps in-frame clones, though not all of them. The sample includes fewer than 150,000 clones, about 79% of them seen just once. Sequencing used PBMCs. Source of these receptors: a male donor in good health and CMV-seronegative.

This chain links TRBV10-1 with TRBJ2-7, with 9 bases matching TRBD1. The CDR3 runs to 14 residues. J gave up 6 bases and V 2 bases, and 5 bases lay outside the gene matches. Germline V gene sequence: CDR1 WNHNN, CDR2 SYGVQD (reference sequence). The CDR3, as DNA: TGCGCCAGCAGTGAGGGGACAGGGCTCGGCGAGCAGTACTTC. Translating gives CASSEGTGLGEQYF.

This chain joins TRBV27 and TRBJ1-1; TRBD1 matches at 7 bases. With V trimmed by 8 bases and J by 1 base, 4 bases remained unmatched. Germline V gene sequence: CDR1 MNHEY, CDR2 SMNVEV (reference sequence). The CDR3 sequence is 13 residues long. The CDR3 here is CASQDRENTEAFF. CDR3 sequence (DNA): TGTGCCAGCCAAGACAGGGAGAACACTGAAGCTTTCTTT.

The table lists this clone with a few counts. The chain joins TRBV30 to TRBJ1-1; no clear D. From germline, CDR1 is GTSNPN and CDR2 SVGIG (reference sequence). Trimming pared 1 base from V and 7 bases from J, leaving 10 bases between. This CDR3 comprises 12 residues. CDR3 in DNA: TGTGCCTGGAGTGCTGACGCGGGTGAAGCTTTCTTT. Amino acid sequence: CAWSADAGEAFF.

This clone occurred a few times. The same CDR3 is also encoded by other DNA sequences in this sample. The chain links TRBV18 to TRBJ2-7; 7 bases line up with TRBD2. This CDR3 is built from 14 residues. Germline V CDR1 and CDR2: KGHSH, LQKENI. V lost 3 bases to trimming and J lost 0 bases; unmatched junction nucleotides: 2. Here the CDR3 DNA reads TGTGCCAGCTCACCCGGCGGGAGCTCCTACGAGCAGTACTTC. This codes for CASSPGGSSYEQYF.

The chain uses TRBV7-2 and TRBJ1-2, with 10 bases aligning to TRBD1. The CDR3 has 18 amino acids. V was pared by 3 bases and J by 0 bases, with 10 bases of the junction left unmatched. Germline V lookup: CDR1 SGHTA, CDR2 FQGNSA. CDR3 DNA sequence: TGTGCCAGCAGCTTCCTCGAGGGACAGGGGTCAGCTAACTATGGCTACACCTTC. Translation: CASSFLEGQGSANYGYTF.

The rearrangement uses TRBV11-2 and TRBJ1-1; D is uncertain. Deletions cut 1 base from V and 1 base from J, with 10 bases between. CDR1 is SGHAT, CDR2 FQNNGV, per germline. The CDR3 runs to 15 residues. CDR3 DNA sequence: TGTGCCAGCAGCTTAGGATATGGCCCGAACACTGAAGCTTTCTTT. Translated, it gives CASSLGYGPNTEAFF.

V gene TRBV4-2 combines with J gene TRBJ2-1; D possibly corresponds to TRBD2 (5 bases). This CDR3 is 15 amino acids long. The V and J ends lost 0 bases and 9 bases respectively, with 15 bases between them. Germline lookup yields CDR1 LGHNA and CDR2 YNFKEQ. The CDR3 region has the DNA TGTGCCAGCAGCCAAGAAACCCAGCGGTATGGTGAGCAGTTCTTC. Protein product: CASSQETQRYGEQFF.

This clone was recorded only once. The genes are TRBV7-9 and TRBJ2-1; no definite D call. Trimming removed 3 bases at V and 6 bases at J, with 12 bases between. The CDR3 runs 14 residues. Per the germline V gene, CDR1 is SEHNR and CDR2 is FQNEAQ (reference sequence). The CDR3 nucleotides read TGTGCCAGCAGCTTCGAAGTTAGTACCAATGAGCAGTTCTTC. Translating gives CASSFEVSTNEQFF.

The V and J genes are TRBV7-9 and TRBJ2-1; TRBD1 matches at 7 bases. V shed 5 bases and J 6 bases; nucleotides not matched to a gene: 4. Germline CDR1 is SEHNR and CDR2 is FQNEAQ (reference sequence). This CDR3 region has 13 residues. Written as DNA, the CDR3 is TGTGCCAGCAGCCTAACAGGGGTCAATGAGCAGTTCTTC. This translates into CASSLTGVNEQFF.

This clone was seen a single time. This chain connects TRBV29-1 to TRBJ1-2; D uncertain. V was trimmed by 5 bases and J by 3 bases, leaving 7 bases between them. There are 11 residues in the CDR3. Germline loops: CDR1 SQVTM, CDR2 ANQGSEA. The CDR3 bases are TGCAGCGTTCTAGGAGACTATGGCTACACCTTC. Its translation: CSVLGDYGYTF.

The chain has TRBV29-1 and TRBJ2-3; D unresolved. This CDR3 has 14 amino acids. Trimming cost V 4 bases and J 1 base, with 12 bases left between them. CDR1 and CDR2 (germline): SQVTM, ANQGSEA. The CDR3 region has the DNA TGCAGCGTTGGGTTTGGCAGCGGCACAGATACGCAGTATTTT. It specifies CSVGFGSGTDTQYF.

The rearrangement uses TRBV6-4 and TRBJ1-6, with 11 bases fitting TRBD1. Per germline, CDR1 MRHNA and CDR2 SNTAGT. The junction had 9 bases not matched to a gene; V was cut back by 7 bases and J by 1 base. This CDR3 region has 18 residues. The chain's CDR3 is CASKHGTGGGSYNSPLHF. DNA of the CDR3: TGTGCCAGCAAGCACGGGACAGGGGGTGGGTCCTATAATTCACCCCTCCACTTT.

The chain is built from TRBV5-1 and TRBJ1-2; no definite D call. This CDR3 has 13 amino acids. The V end was cut by 1 base, the J end by 7 bases, with 11 bases between. Germline V gene data show CDR1 as SGHRS and CDR2 as YFSETQ. The CDR3 is CASSLLGRGGYTF. The CDR3 region has the DNA TGCGCCAGCAGCTTGTTGGGTCGGGGTGGCTACACCTTC.

This sequence joins TRBV12-5 and TRBJ2-2; TRBD1 matches 7 bases. The CDR3 loop spans 16 amino acids. Germline V gene lookup returns CDR1 LGHNT and CDR2 FRNRAP. V dropped 2 bases and J dropped 3; count of bases not matched to a gene: 6. DNA of the CDR3: TGTGCTAGTGGTTTGTCACCCCAGGGGGACACCGGGGAGCTGTTTTTT. Residues: CASGLSPQGDTGELFF.

This clone was detected only a few times. This rearrangement joins TRBV7-2 to TRBJ1-1, with D possibly being TRBD1 (6 bases). The germline CDR1 and CDR2 sequences are SGHTA and FQGNSA. V lost 5 bases and J lost 1, with 8 bases in between. The CDR3 has 13 amino acids. This CDR3 is CASSLGQNTEAFF. For the CDR3, the DNA is TGTGCCAGCAGCCTGGGACAGAACACTGAAGCTTTCTTT.

This clone was recorded a few times. This chain connects TRBV7-2 to TRBJ2-7; D is unclear. The CDR3 runs 13 residues. Germline V gene lookup returns CDR1 SGHTA and CDR2 FQGNSA. Deletions cut 1 base from V and 4 bases from J, with 8 bases between. CDR3 in DNA: TGTGCCAGCAGCTTAGGGGTACAGTACGAGCAGTACTTC. This codes for CASSLGVQYEQYF.